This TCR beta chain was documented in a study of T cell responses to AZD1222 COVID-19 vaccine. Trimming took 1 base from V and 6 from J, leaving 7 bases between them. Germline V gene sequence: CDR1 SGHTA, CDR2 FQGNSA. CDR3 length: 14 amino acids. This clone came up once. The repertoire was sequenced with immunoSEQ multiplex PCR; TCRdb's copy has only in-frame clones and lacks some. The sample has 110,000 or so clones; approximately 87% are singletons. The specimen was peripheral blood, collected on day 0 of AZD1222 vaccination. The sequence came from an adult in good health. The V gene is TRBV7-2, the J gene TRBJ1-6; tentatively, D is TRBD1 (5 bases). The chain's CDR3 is CASSLGGVNSPLHF. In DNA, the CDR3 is TGTGCCAGCAGCTTAGGGGGGGTTAATTCACCCCTCCACTTT.